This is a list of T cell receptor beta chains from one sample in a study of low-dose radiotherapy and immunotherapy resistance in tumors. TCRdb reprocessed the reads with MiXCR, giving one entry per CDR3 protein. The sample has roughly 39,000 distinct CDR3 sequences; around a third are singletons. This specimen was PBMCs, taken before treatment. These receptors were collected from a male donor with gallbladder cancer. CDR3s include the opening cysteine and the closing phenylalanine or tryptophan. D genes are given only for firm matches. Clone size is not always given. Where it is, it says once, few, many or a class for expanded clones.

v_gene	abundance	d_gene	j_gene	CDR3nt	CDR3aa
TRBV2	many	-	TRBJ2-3	TGTGCCAGCAGACTAGAATTTCGCACAGATACGCAGTATTTT	CASRLEFRTDTQYF
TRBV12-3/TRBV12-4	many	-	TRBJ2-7	TGTGCCAGCAGTTTTACGGTTACCCCGTACGAGCAGTACTTC	CASSFTVTPYEQYF
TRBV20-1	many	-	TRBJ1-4	TGCAGTGCTAGAGACATGGGGGAATGGAATGAAAAACTGTTTTTT	CSARDMGEWNEKLFF
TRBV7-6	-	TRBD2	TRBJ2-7	TGTGCCAGCAGCTCCGAGGGACTAGCGGGAGGGAACTCCTACGAGCAGTACTTC	CASSSEGLAGGNSYEQYF
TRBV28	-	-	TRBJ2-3	TGTGCCAGCACCCCACCGGGGTGGGCAGATACGCAGTATTTT	CASTPPGWADTQYF
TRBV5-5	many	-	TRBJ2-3	TGTGCCAGCAGCTTCTTCCTACCCACAGATACGCAGTATTTT	CASSFFLPTDTQYF
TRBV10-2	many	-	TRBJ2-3	TGCGCCAGCAGTGACTGGGATCCTGGGGATACGCAGTATTTT	CASSDWDPGDTQYF
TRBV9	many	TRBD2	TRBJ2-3	TGTGCCAGCAGCATAACTAGCGGGAGGACAAGTGGAGACACAGATACGCAGTATTTT	CASSITSGRTSGDTDTQYF
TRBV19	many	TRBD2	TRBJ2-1	TGTGCCGCCTCCTCAGCGGGAGGGCCAGGCGATGAGCAGTTCTTC	CAASSAGGPGDEQFF
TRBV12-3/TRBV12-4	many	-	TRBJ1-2	TGTGCCAGCAACAATGAGAGGGGCTGGCGCGGCTACACCTTC	CASNNERGWRGYTF
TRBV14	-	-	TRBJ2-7	TGTGCCAGCAGCCAAAAGGCCCTCAGGGTCTCCTACGAGCAGTACTTC	CASSQKALRVSYEQYF
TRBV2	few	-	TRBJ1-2	TGTGCCAGCAGTGAAGCGCGCGGGGGGCGGAATGGCTACACCTTC	CASSEARGGRNGYTF
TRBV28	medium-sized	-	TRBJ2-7	TGTGCCAGCAGCACCTCAAGCGCAAGCTCCTACGAGCAGTACTTC	CASSTSSASSYEQYF
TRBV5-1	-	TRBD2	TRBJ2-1	TGCGCCAGCAGCCCGGGGACTAGCGGGGTTTTGGGGGATGAGCAGTTCTTC	CASSPGTSGVLGDEQFF
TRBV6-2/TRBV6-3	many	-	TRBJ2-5	TGTGCCAGCAGTGCCATTGAAGAGACCCAGTACTTC	CASSAIEETQYF
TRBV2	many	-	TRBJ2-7	TGTGCCAGCAGTGAACGGGGGGCGCTAACTTTATACGAGCAGTACTTC	CASSERGALTLYEQYF
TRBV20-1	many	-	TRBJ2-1	TGCAGTGCTAGAGATCGACTAGGTTTTTACAATGAGCAGTTCTTC	CSARDRLGFYNEQFF
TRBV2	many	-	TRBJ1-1	TGTGCCAGCAGCCAGACCACTGAAGCTTTCTTT	CASSQTTEAFF
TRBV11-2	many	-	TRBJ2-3	TGTGCCAGCAGCTTAGGGGCTAGCAGAATCACAGATACGCAGTATTTT	CASSLGASRITDTQYF
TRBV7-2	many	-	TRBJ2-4	TGTGCCAGCAGCTTATCACCAACCGGACGCTATCAAAACATTCAGTACTTC	CASSLSPTGRYQNIQYF
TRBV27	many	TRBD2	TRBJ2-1	TGTGCCAGCAGTTTATTTTCGGTGGCTAGCGGGGAGTCTTTGGCTGAGCAGTTCTTC	CASSLFSVASGESLAEQFF
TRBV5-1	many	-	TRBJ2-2	TGCGCCAGCAGCCAGGGCGACACCGGGGAGCTGTTTTTT	CASSQGDTGELFF
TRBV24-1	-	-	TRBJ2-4	TGTGCCACCAGTGATAGGACGACCATTCAGTACTTC	CATSDRTTIQYF
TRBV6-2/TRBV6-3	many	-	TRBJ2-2	TGTGCCAGCAGTTATGCGGGACAAATGTCCGGGGAGCTGTTTTTT	CASSYAGQMSGELFF
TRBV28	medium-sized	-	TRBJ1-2	TGTGCCAGCAGTTTTAAGGAGGGGTCCTATGGCTACACCTTC	CASSFKEGSYGYTF
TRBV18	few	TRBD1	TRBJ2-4	TGTGCCAGCTCACCACCTTGGAACAGGGGGTTAGCCAAAAACATTCAGTACTTC	CASSPPWNRGLAKNIQYF
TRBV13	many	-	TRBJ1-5	TGTGCCAGCAGCCCAGGGGTAATTCGCAATCAGCCCCAGCATTTT	CASSPGVIRNQPQHF
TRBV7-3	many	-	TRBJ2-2	TGTGCCAGCAATTCTGGGCGTCAGGGAGGGGAGCTGTTTTTT	CASNSGRQGGELFF
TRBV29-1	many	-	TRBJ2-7	TGCAGCGTTGCTCATAAATACGAGCAGTACTTC	CSVAHKYEQYF
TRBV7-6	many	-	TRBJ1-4	TGTGCCAGCAGCTTAGGAGGGACGGCTAATGAAAAACTGTTTTTT	CASSLGGTANEKLFF
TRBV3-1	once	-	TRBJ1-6	TGTGCCAGCAGCACCCGGACCTATAATTCACCCCTCCACTTT	CASSTRTYNSPLHF
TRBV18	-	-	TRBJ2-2	TGTGCCAGCTCACTACAGACTAGGACCGGGGAGCTGTTTTTT	CASSLQTRTGELFF
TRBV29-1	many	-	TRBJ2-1	TGCAGCGTTGGTGAGGTAGCGTTGAGCTCCTACAATGAGCAGTTCTTC	CSVGEVALSSYNEQFF
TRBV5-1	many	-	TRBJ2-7	TGCGCCAGCAGCTCCTCAGGGCAGGGCGAGCAGTACTTC	CASSSSGQGEQYF
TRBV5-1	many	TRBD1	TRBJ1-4	TGCGCCAGCAGCCGGGACAGGGATAAGAATGAAAAACTGTTTTTT	CASSRDRDKNEKLFF
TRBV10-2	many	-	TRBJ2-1	TGCGCCAGCAGTGAGTTAAAACATGAGCAGTTCTTC	CASSELKHEQFF
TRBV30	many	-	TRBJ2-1	TGTGCCTGGAGTGACGACTATCCCTACAATGAGCAGTTCTTC	CAWSDDYPYNEQFF
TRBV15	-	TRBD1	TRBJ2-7	TGTGCCACCAGCCGCACCGGGACAGGGGGCCACGAGCAGTACTTC	CATSRTGTGGHEQYF
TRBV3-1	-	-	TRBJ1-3	TGTGCCAGCAGCCAAGATATGGGGTCGTGGGGAAACACCATATATTTT	CASSQDMGSWGNTIYF
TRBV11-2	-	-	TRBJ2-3	TGTGCCAGCAGCTTCTCGTTCACAGATACGCAGTATTTT	CASSFSFTDTQYF
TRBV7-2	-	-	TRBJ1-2	TGTGCCAGCAGCTTAGGACCTACGGCTAACTATGGCTACACCTTC	CASSLGPTANYGYTF
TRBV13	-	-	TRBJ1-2	TGTGCCAGCAGCCTCACGGCAGGGGAACACTATGGCTACACCTTC	CASSLTAGEHYGYTF
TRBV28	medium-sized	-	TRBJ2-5	TGTGCCAGCAAACAGGGTGGTCGAGAGACCCAGTACTTC	CASKQGGRETQYF
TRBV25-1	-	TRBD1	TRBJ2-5	TGTGCCAGCAGTGAATATTCGGGGACAGGGAAAGAGACCCAGTACTTC	CASSEYSGTGKETQYF
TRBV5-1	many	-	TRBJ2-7	TGCGCCAGCAGCTTAGGACCGGGACCCTCCTACGAGCAGTACTTC	CASSLGPGPSYEQYF
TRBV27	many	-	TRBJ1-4	TGTGCCAGCAGTTTGGGTACCATTAATGAAAAACTGTTTTTT	CASSLGTINEKLFF
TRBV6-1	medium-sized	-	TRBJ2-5	TGTGCCAGCAGCCGCGAAGAGACCCAGTACTTC	CASSREETQYF
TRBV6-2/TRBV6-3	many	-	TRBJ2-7	TGTGCCAGCAGTTACGTTCGGGGCGAGCAGTACTTC	CASSYVRGEQYF
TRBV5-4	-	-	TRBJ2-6	TGTGCCAGCAGCACGACAGTAACTGGGGCCAACGTCCTGACTTTC	CASSTTVTGANVLTF
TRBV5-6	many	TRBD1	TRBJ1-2	TGTGCCAGCAGAGCGGACAGGGGCGGTGGCTACACCTTC	CASRADRGGGYTF
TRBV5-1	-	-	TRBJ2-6	TGCGCCAGCAGCTTGGCCCCGTTGGGGGGCGTCTCTGGGGCCAACGTCCTGACTTTC	CASSLAPLGGVSGANVLTF
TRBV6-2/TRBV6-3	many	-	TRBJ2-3	TGTGCCAGCAGAAATGAGAAAACAGATACGCAGTATTTT	CASRNEKTDTQYF
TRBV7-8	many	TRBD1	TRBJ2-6	TGTGCCAGCAGCTCTCGCCTGGCCCCCTCGGACAGGGTTGGAGGGGCCAACGTCCTGACTTTC	CASSSRLAPSDRVGGANVLTF
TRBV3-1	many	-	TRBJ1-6	TGTGCCAGCAGGCAAATGGGGGATCCACCCCTCCACTTT	CASRQMGDPPLHF
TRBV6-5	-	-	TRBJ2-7	TGTGCCAGCAGTTACTCCCCGGACAGAAATTACGAGCAGTACTTC	CASSYSPDRNYEQYF
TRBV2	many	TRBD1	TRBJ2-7	TGTGCCAGGGGACAGGGAACCTACGAGCAGTACTTC	CARGQGTYEQYF
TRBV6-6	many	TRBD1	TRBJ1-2	TGTGCCTGCAGGGGGCTTGGCTACACCTTC	CACRGLGYTF
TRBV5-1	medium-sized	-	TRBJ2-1	TGCGCCAGCACCCCCGCGGGGGCCGTGGGCAATGAGCAGTTCTTC	CASTPAGAVGNEQFF